The 17 T cell receptor beta chains in this list originate from one sample, sequenced in a study of shared clonotypes between healthy human individuals. Sequencing used immunoSEQ multiplex PCR; TCRdb keeps in-frame clones, though not all of them. The sample records roughly 1,500,000 clones, 95% to 99% being singletons. Sequences were obtained from naive CD4+ T cells sorted from blood. This sample's subset: CD45RA+ positively selected. The receptors derive from a young man in good health.

The chain combines TRBV9 with TRBJ1-5; the D is unclear. The germline V gene has CDR1 SGDLS and CDR2 YYNGEE. The CDR3 is 14 amino acids. With 0 bases removed from V and 3 bases from J, the gap between germline ends came to 7 bases. The CDR3 nucleotides are TGTGCCAGCAGCGTAGAGCCAGTCAATCAGCCCCAGCATTTT. Amino acid sequence: CASSVEPVNQPQHF.

V is TRBV25-1 and J is TRBJ2-5, with a tentative D call TRBD1 (6 bases). Trimming took 5 bases from V and 5 from J, leaving 15 bases between them. The length of the CDR3 is 14 residues. Looked up from germline, CDR1 is MGHDK and CDR2 is SYGVNS. The CDR3 coding sequence is TGTGCCAGCAGTCCCAACAGGGCTGGGGAGACCCAGTACTTC. It specifies CASSPNRAGETQYF.

V usage is TRBV10-1 and J usage is TRBJ1-5; a possible D gene is TRBD1 (5 bases). Trimming removed 0 bases at V and 8 bases at J, with 14 bases between. The germline V gene has CDR1 WNHNN and CDR2 SYGVQD (reference sequence). This CDR3 has 15 amino acids. CDR3 nucleotide sequence: TGCGCCAGCAGTGAGTCTCAGGGTTATCCGGAGCCCCAGCATTTT. This codes for CASSESQGYPEPQHF.

The J gene is TRBJ2-3, the V gene TRBV6-5; D is uncertain. Trimming removed 0 bases from V and 0 bases from J, with 7 bases in between. Germline V gene data show CDR1 as MNHEY and CDR2 as SVGAGI. CDR3 length: 15 amino acids. Here the CDR3 reads CASSYSARSTDTQYF. DNA for the CDR3: TGTGCCAGCAGTTACTCGGCCCGAAGCACAGATACGCAGTATTTT.

This chain links TRBV19 with TRBJ2-3, with D possibly being TRBD2 (6 bases). Trimming took off 0 bases at V and 1 base at J, with 11 bases between the two ends. The length of the CDR3 is 16 residues. Germline assignment: CDR1 LNHDA and CDR2 SQIVND (reference sequence). CDR3 residues: CASSIEVASGTDTQYF. The CDR3 nucleotides read TGTGCCAGTAGTATAGAAGTTGCTAGCGGCACAGATACGCAGTATTTT.

This sequence joins TRBV5-1 and TRBJ2-2; possibly TRBD2 for D (6 bases). V lost 4 bases to trimming and J lost 11 bases, with 18 bases between them. The CDR3 length is 14 residues. CDR1 and CDR2 from the germline V gene are SGHRS and YFSETQ. The CDR3 spells CASSHGQGGGELFF. The CDR3 DNA is TGCGCCAGCAGCCACGGGCAGGGAGGCGGTGAGCTGTTTTTT. The whole variable domain, remainder taken from reference TRBV5-1 and TRBJ2-2, is KAGVTQTPRYLIKTRGQQVTLSCSPISGHRSVSWYQQTPGQGLQFLFEYFSETQRNKGNFPGRFSGRQFSNSRSEMNVSTLELGDSALYLCASSHGQGGGELFFGEGSRLTVL.

V and J are TRBV18 and TRBJ2-1, with 7 bases fitting TRBD2. V was clipped by 6 bases and J by 0 bases; unmatched bases: 8. Looked up from germline, CDR1 is KGHSH and CDR2 is LQKENI. The CDR3 is 16 amino acids. Here the CDR3 DNA reads TGTGCCAGCTCCTCAGCGGGACCATACTCCTACAATGAGCAGTTCTTC. Protein sequence: CASSSAGPYSYNEQFF.

V gene TRBV10-2 combines with J gene TRBJ2-5, with 9 bases that match TRBD1. From germline, CDR1 is WSHSY and CDR2 SAAADI. The CDR3 has 14 residues. Trimming cost V 6 bases and J 2 bases; bases outside gene matches: 4. The CDR3 sequence: CASSRTGAQETQYF. CDR3 in DNA: TGCGCCAGCAGCCGGACAGGGGCTCAAGAGACCCAGTACTTC.

Concerning this clone: Other DNA sequences within the sample encode an identical CDR3. The chain carries TRBV10-3 and TRBJ1-5; D is possibly TRBD1 (5 bases). Germline CDR1 is ENHRY and CDR2 is SYGVKD. V dropped 3 bases and J dropped 6 bases, with 9 bases sitting between them. This CDR3 region has 13 residues. CDR3 DNA sequence: TGTGCCATCAGTGATGGGGGGACTCAGCCCCAGCATTTT. Protein: CAISDGGTQPQHF.

The chain combines TRBV7-8 with TRBJ2-1, with TRBD2 matching 10 bases. CDR1 is SGHVS and CDR2 is FQNEAQ in the germline V gene. With 3 bases clipped from V and 4 bases from J, the junction kept 15 bases outside the gene matches. The CDR3 extends over 19 amino acids. CDR3 amino acids: CASSLLLGLLAGVYNEQFF. The CDR3 DNA follows: TGTGCCAGCAGCTTGCTTCTGGGATTGCTAGCGGGAGTTTACAATGAGCAGTTCTTC. The full variable domain, in which reference TRBV7-8 and TRBJ2-1 provide the parts outside the CDR3, is GAGVSQSPRYKVAKRGQDVALRCDPISGHVSLFWYQQALGQGPEFLTYFQNEAQLDKSGLPSDRFFAERPEGSVSTLKIQRTQQEDSAVYLCASSLLLGLLAGVYNEQFFGPGTRLTVL.

The chain joins TRBV5-6 to TRBJ2-5, with TRBD2 identical over 13 bases. V lost 3 bases and J lost 2; bases outside the gene matches: 4. The CDR3 has 16 residues. Germline V gene lookup returns CDR1 SGHDT and CDR2 YYEEEE. Here the CDR3 reads CASSWGLAGQQETQYF. In DNA form, the CDR3 reads TGTGCCAGCAGCTGGGGACTAGCGGGACAACAAGAGACCCAGTACTTC.

V and J are TRBV1 and TRBJ2-1; TRBD1, the table's D call, lacks a check against the DNA. TRBV1 corresponds to a pseudogene. CDR3 length: 15 amino acids. CDR3 loop: CTSTLAGGTYNEQFF. The CDR3 nucleotides read TGCACCAGCACCCTGGCAGGGGGAACCTACAATGAGCAGTTCTTC.

This rearrangement joins TRBV28 to TRBJ2-7; weak D call: TRBD1 (6 bases). This CDR3 is 13 amino acids long. Looked up from germline, CDR1 is MDHEN and CDR2 is SYDVKM. Trimming took off 7 bases at V and 3 bases at J, with 13 bases between the two ends. In DNA, the CDR3 is TGTGCCAGCACAGGGACACCATACTACGAGCAGTACTTC. It codes for CASTGTPYYEQYF. Variable domain in full (rest from reference TRBV28 and TRBJ2-7): DVKVTQSSRYLVKRTGEKVFLECVQDMDHENMFWYRQDPGLGLRLIYFSYDVKMKEKGDIPEGYSVSREKKERFSLILESASTNQTSMYLCASTGTPYYEQYFGPGTRLTVT.

V usage is TRBV7-9 and J usage is TRBJ1-4; no firm D call. There are 13 residues in the CDR3. Germline values: CDR1 SEHNR, CDR2 FQNEAQ (reference sequence). V lost 5 bases, J lost 13 bases, and 17 bases lay in between. CDR3 protein: CASSPDPNLILFF. The CDR3 DNA is TGTGCCAGCAGCCCGGACCCTAACTTGATACTGTTTTTT.

V gene TRBV10-3 combines with J gene TRBJ2-4, with a possible D match to TRBD2 (5 bases). The germline gives CDR1 ENHRY, CDR2 SYGVKD. V was cut by 10 bases and J by 3 bases, with 10 bases left in between. The CDR3 totals 12 residues. CDR3 DNA: TGTGCCACTTCGGAGGACAAAAACATTCAGTACTTC. It codes for CATSEDKNIQYF.

On this clone: The same CDR3 can be traced to other DNA sequences in this sample. The J gene is TRBJ2-1, the V gene TRBV5-4, with D uncertain. V lost 4 bases to trimming and J lost 4 bases, with 3 bases between them. Germline V lookup: CDR1 SGHNT, CDR2 YYREEE (reference sequence). This CDR3 is built from 11 residues. Here the CDR3 reads CASSLYNEQFF. DNA for the CDR3: TGTGCCAGCAGCCTATACAATGAGCAGTTCTTC.

This sequence joins TRBV7-2 and TRBJ2-7, with D perhaps TRBD2 (6 bases). The CDR3 runs 16 residues. V lost 2 bases, J lost 3 bases, and 17 bases lay in between. The germline gives CDR1 SGHTA, CDR2 FQGNSA. Written as DNA, the CDR3 is TGTGCCAGCAGCTTAACGGAAAGTAGCGGAATCTACGAGCAGTACTTC. This translates into CASSLTESSGIYEQYF.